The 13 T cell receptor beta chains below were found in one sample sequenced in a study of vaccination and CD4 T cells after COVID-19. Sequencing of the DNA from cultured CD4+ T cells was carried out with the Oncomine TCR Beta short-read assay. TCRdb processed the PCR reads anew with MiXCR; each CDR3 protein has one entry. The sample holds 11,000 to 15,000 distinct CDR3 sequences, roughly 60% seen once. Specified treatment: approximately 9-day PBMC culture with coronavirus spike peptide pools or control peptides (ViraFEST assay). Their antigens remain unidentified. The sequenced sample was CD4+ T cells from blood, cultured in vitro. The receptors stem from a human donor who had recovered from COVID-19.

The rearrangement links TRBV6-2 or TRBV6-3 to TRBJ1-5; 12 nucleotides align to TRBD1. From germline, CDR1 is MNHEY and CDR2 SVGEGT. V shed 3 bases and J 0 bases; nucleotides not matched to a gene: 18. The length of the CDR3 is 22 residues. CDR3 nucleotide sequence: TGTGCCAGCAGTTATGTGCGCCGGTTATCCGGGACAGGGGGCTATAGCAATCAGCCCCAGCATTTT. This sequence encodes CASSYVRRLSGTGGYSNQPQHF.

This chain links TRBV9 with TRBJ2-3; 9 positions agree with TRBD2. After removal of 4 bases from V and 0 bases from J, the junction contained 6 bases not matched to a gene. The CDR3 consists of 16 residues. Germline V lookup: CDR1 SGDLS, CDR2 YYNGEE. This CDR3 is CASSRRLAESTDTQYF. The CDR3 nucleotides are TGTGCCAGCAGCAGGCGACTAGCGGAAAGCACAGATACGCAGTATTTT.

In its sample, this clonotype was seen a few times. The rearrangement uses TRBV27 and TRBJ2-7; TRBD2 is a possible D gene (5 bases). V lost 4 bases, J lost 2 bases, and 15 bases lay in between. The germline CDR1 and CDR2 sequences are MNHEY and SMNVEV (reference sequence). This CDR3 is 15 amino acids long. CDR3 nucleotides: TGTGCCAGCAGTTCTGGATTCGGGGTTACCTACGAGCAGTACTTC. It codes for CASSSGFGVTYEQYF.

This clonotype was observed a few times. V is TRBV20-1 and J is TRBJ1-6, with D unclear. Trimming took off 1 base at V and 7 bases at J, with 5 bases between the two ends. There are 12 residues in the CDR3. Germline V CDR1 and CDR2: DFQATT, SNEGSKA (reference sequence). Written as DNA, the CDR3 is TGCAGTGCTAGAGGGCCAAATTCACCCCTCCACTTT. Translating it yields CSARGPNSPLHF.

The chain combines TRBV5-4 with TRBJ2-5; 11 bases align to TRBD2. The CDR3 consists of 14 residues. Germline CDR1 reads SGHNT; CDR2 reads YYREEE (reference sequence). Trimming cost V 1 base and J 5 bases; bases outside gene matches: 1. The CDR3 DNA reads TGTGCCAGCAGCTTGATAGCGGGAGGGGAGACCCAGTACTTC. Translating gives CASSLIAGGETQYF.

The rearrangement joins TRBV4-3 to TRBJ2-7, with a tentative D call TRBD1 (6 bases). This CDR3 is 14 amino acids long. Germline CDR1 and CDR2: LGHNA and YSLEER. Between the trimmed V and J ends, which lost 4 bases and 0 bases, there was a span of 10 bases. In DNA form, the CDR3 reads TGCGCCAGCAGCCCTCAGGACAGCTCCTACGAGCAGTACTTC. Translation: CASSPQDSSYEQYF.

This sequence joins TRBV15 and TRBJ1-3; D not resolved. This CDR3 spans 15 amino acids. The V and J ends lost 0 bases and 9 bases respectively, with 15 bases between them. Germline loops: CDR1 LNHNV, CDR2 YYDKDF (reference sequence). CDR3 amino acids: CATSRDPGLTGTIYF. In DNA form, the CDR3 reads TGTGCCACCAGCAGAGACCCGGGCCTCACCGGCACCATATATTTT. Full variable domain (rest looked up from reference TRBV15 and TRBJ1-3): DAMVIQNPRYQVTQFGKPVTLSCSQTLNHNVMYWYQQKSSQAPKLLFHYYDKDFNNEADTPDNFQSRRPNTSFCFLDIRSPGLGDTAMYLCATSRDPGLTGTIYFGEGSWLTVV.

The genes are TRBV2 and TRBJ2-7; D possibly uses TRBD1 or TRBD2 (5 bases each). From germline, CDR1 is SNHLY and CDR2 FYNNEI. This CDR3 is built from 14 residues. Between the trimmed V and J ends, which lost 8 bases and 0 bases, there was a span of 14 bases. The CDR3 region is CASYGARDSYEQYF. CDR3 in DNA: TGTGCCAGCTACGGGGCTAGGGACTCCTACGAGCAGTACTTC.

The genes are TRBV6-7 and TRBJ2-5; TRBD2 matches at 10 bases. TRBV6-7 is an ORF for which the function is uncertain. The CDR3 spans 16 residues. Trimming at V came to 0 bases and at J to 9 bases, leaving 10 bases not matched to a gene. The CDR3 here is CASSYSLLAGYGAQYF. The CDR3 DNA reads as TGTGCCAGCAGTTACTCGTTACTAGCGGGGTATGGGGCCCAGTACTTC.

The table lists this clonotype with a few counts. The chain employs TRBV6-2 or TRBV6-3 and TRBJ2-1; tentatively, D is TRBD1 (5 bases). This CDR3 is built from 13 residues. Germline V gene sequence: CDR1 MNHEY, CDR2 SVGEGT. CDR3 amino acids: CAGRLTPYNEQFF. The CDR3 DNA is TGTGCGGGGCGCCTTACGCCATACAATGAGCAGTTCTTC.

V and J are TRBV28 and TRBJ2-5; 9 nucleotides line up with TRBD2. V dropped 5 bases and J dropped 4; count of bases not matched to a gene: 8. Per germline, CDR1 MDHEN and CDR2 SYDVKM. The CDR3 is 15 amino acids. CDR3: CASSPGRGGRETQYF. In DNA, the CDR3 is TGTGCCAGCAGTCCCGGGCGGGGGGGGAGAGAGACCCAGTACTTC.

This clonotype was picked up a small number of times. The gene calls are TRBV19 and TRBJ1-6; D not resolved. Trimming stripped 2 bases from V and 10 bases from J, with 15 bases between. The CDR3 extends over 15 amino acids. Per germline, CDR1 LNHDA and CDR2 SQIVND (reference sequence). CDR3 in DNA: TGTGCCAGTAGTATAATGGGAGATGCCGGGTCACCCCTCCACTTT. As protein: CASSIMGDAGSPLHF.

Concerning this clonotype: A junction end diverges from the germline sequence, so it may reflect a read error. In DNA, the CDR3 is TGCGCCAGCAGCCCCTCGAGGCGGGTTCAGGAGACCCAGTACTTC. Translated: CASSPSRRVQETQYF. The V call is TRBV7-9, the J call TRBJ2-5, with D maybe TRBD2 (5 bases). The CDR3 runs 15 residues. The germline gives CDR1 SEHNR, CDR2 FQNEAQ (reference sequence).